The TCR beta chain under discussion was sequenced for a study of blood T cell repertoires in COVID-19. At the level of the study: Acute-phase and convalescent COVID-19 samples originated in the United States, Italy and Spain. T cells, B-cell-depleted T cells, or PBMCs supplied cDNA or gDNA.

Original processing methods: It was from reference gene primer amplification that nucleated cell counts were estimated. TCRdb's table, derived via immunoSEQ multiplex PCR, lists solely in-frame clones and lacks some. Clonal size and the V and J genes are those of that table, whereas D and trimming came from the DNA. Seen here are about 180,000 clones, around 85% observed once, and the top ten hold around a sixth. Seattle cases were enrolled at active infection and followed longitudinally. The specimen sequenced was peripheral blood. The sequence was collected from a person aged 65-85 years with COVID-19, enrolled during active disease.

This chain's CDR3 is CASSPASSGGSYEQYF. CDR3 in DNA: TGTGCCAGTAGTCCCGCCTCTAGCGGGGGGTCCTACGAGCAGTACTTC. This chain links TRBV19 with TRBJ2-7; TRBD2 aligns across 11 bases. Per germline, CDR1 LNHDA and CDR2 SQIVND (reference sequence). V shed 5 bases, J shed 1 base, and the junction held 7 bases outside the gene matches. The CDR3 totals 16 residues. The full variable domain, rest sourced from reference TRBV19 and TRBJ2-7, is DGGITQSPKYLFRKEGQNVTLSCEQNLNHDAMYWYRQDPGQGLRLIYYSQIVNDFQKGDIAEGYSVSREKKESFPLTVTSAQKNPTAFYLCASSPASSGGSYEQYFGPGTRLTVT.